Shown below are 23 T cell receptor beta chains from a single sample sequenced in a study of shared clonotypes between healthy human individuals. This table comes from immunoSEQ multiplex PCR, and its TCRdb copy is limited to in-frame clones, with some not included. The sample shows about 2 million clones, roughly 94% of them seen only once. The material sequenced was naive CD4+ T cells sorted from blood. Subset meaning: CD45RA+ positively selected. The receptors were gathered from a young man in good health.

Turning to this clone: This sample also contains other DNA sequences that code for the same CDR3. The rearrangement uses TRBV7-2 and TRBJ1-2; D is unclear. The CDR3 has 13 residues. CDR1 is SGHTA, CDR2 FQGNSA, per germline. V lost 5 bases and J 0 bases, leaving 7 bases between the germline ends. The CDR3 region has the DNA TGTGCCAGCAGCCCAGAATCTAACTATGGCTACACCTTC. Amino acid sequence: CASSPESNYGYTF.

The CDR3 spells CASRGQGSTGELFF. The CDR3 coding sequence is TGTGCCAGCAGGGGGCAGGGTTCCACCGGGGAGCTGTTTTTT. The chain uses TRBV5-4 and TRBJ2-2; possibly TRBD1 for D (5 bases). V lost 5 bases, J lost 4 bases, and 12 bases lay in between. This CDR3 spans 14 amino acids. Per the germline V gene, CDR1 is SGHNT and CDR2 is YYREEE (reference sequence). Looking up the rest from reference TRBV5-4 and TRBJ2-2 gives the full variable domain: ETGVTQSPTHLIKTRGQQVTLRCSSQSGHNTVSWYQQALGQGPQFIFQYYREEENGRGNFPPRFSGLQFPNYSSELNVNALELDDSALYLCASRGQGSTGELFFGEGSRLTVL.

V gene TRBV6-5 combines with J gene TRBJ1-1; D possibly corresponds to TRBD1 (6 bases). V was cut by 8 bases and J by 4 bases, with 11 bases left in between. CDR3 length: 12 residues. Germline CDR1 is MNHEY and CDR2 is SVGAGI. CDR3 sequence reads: CASRNRVTEAFF. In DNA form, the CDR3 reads TGTGCCAGCCGGAACAGGGTCACTGAAGCTTTCTTT.

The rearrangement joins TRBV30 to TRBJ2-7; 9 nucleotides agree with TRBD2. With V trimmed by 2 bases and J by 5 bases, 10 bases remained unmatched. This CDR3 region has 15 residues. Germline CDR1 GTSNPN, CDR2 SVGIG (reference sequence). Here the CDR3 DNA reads TGTGCCTGGAGTTCGGGACTAGCCGGAGAAAACGAGCAGTACTTC. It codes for CAWSSGLAGENEQYF. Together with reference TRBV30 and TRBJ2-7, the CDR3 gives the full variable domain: SQTIHQWPATLVQPVGSPLSLECTVEGTSNPNLYWYRQAAGRGLQLLFYSVGIGQISSEVPQNLSASRPQDRQFILSSKKLLLSDSGFYLCAWSSGLAGENEQYFGPGTRLTVT.

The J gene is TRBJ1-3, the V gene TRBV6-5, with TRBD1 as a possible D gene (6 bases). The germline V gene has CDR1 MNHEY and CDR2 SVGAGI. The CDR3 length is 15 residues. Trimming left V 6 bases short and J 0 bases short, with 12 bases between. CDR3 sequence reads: CASRKDSSSGNTIYF. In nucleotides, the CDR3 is TGTGCCAGCAGAAAGGACAGCAGCTCTGGAAACACCATATATTTT.

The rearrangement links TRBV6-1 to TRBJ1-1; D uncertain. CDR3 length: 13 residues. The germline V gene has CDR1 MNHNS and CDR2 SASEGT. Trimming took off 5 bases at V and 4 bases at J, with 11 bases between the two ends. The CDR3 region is CASSSLGGTEAFF. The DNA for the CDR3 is TGTGCCAGCAGTTCCCTTGGTGGCACTGAAGCTTTCTTT.

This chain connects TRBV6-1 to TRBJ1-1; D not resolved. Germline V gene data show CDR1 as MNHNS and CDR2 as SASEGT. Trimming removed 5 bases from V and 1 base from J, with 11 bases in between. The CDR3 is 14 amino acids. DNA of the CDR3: TGTGCCAGCAGTCCCCTAGAGGCGAACACTGAAGCTTTCTTT. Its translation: CASSPLEANTEAFF.

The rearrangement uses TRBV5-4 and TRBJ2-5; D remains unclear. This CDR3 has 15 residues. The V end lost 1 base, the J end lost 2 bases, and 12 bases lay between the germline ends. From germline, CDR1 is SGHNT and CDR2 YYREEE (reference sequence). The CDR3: CASSLTSRIQETQYF. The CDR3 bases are TGTGCCAGCAGCTTGACTTCTCGGATTCAAGAGACCCAGTACTTC.

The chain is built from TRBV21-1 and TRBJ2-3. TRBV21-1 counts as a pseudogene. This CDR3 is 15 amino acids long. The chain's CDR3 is CASSKGPGPPDTQYF. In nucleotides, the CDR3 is TGTGCCAGCAGCAAAGGCCCGGGGCCCCCAGATACGCAGTATTTT.

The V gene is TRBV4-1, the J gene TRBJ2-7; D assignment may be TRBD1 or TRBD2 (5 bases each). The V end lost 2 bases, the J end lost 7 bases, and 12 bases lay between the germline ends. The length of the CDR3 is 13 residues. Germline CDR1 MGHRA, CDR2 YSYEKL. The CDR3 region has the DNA TGCGCCAGCAGCCAAAGACCCGAGGGGGAGCAGTACTTC. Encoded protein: CASSQRPEGEQYF.

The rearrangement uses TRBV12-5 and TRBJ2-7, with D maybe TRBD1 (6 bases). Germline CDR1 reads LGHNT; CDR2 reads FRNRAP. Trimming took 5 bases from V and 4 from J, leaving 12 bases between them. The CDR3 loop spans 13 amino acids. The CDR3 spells CASGPGVEYEQYF. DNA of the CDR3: TGTGCTAGTGGTCCAGGGGTGGAGTACGAGCAGTACTTC.

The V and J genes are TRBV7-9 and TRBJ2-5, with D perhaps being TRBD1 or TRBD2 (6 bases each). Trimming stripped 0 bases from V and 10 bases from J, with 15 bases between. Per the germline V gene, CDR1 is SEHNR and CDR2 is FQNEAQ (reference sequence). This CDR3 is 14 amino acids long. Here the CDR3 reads CASSLAGGRGDQYF. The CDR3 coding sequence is TGTGCCAGCAGCTTAGCGGGGGGCCGAGGGGACCAGTACTTC.

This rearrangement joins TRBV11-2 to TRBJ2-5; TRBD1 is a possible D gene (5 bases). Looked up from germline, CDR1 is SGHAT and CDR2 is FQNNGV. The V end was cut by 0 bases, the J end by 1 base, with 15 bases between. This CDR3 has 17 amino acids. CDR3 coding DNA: TGTGCCAGCAGCTTAGATAGTGACAGAGCCGCCCAAGAGACCCAGTACTTC. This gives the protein CASSLDSDRAAQETQYF.

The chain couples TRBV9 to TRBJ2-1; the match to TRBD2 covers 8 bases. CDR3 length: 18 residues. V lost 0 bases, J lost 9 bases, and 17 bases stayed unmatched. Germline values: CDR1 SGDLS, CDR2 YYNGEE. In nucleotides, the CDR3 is TGTGCCAGCAGCGTAGACCCCCCCGGGAGGGCCGCTATTGTTGAGCAGTTCTTC. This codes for CASSVDPPGRAAIVEQFF.

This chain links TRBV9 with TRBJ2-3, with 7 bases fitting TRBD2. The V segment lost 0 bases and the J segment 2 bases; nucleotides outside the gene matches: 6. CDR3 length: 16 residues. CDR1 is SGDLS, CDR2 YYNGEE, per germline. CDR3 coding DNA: TGTGCCAGCAGCGTAGCGGGCGGGAGTATCACAGATACGCAGTATTTT. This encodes CASSVAGGSITDTQYF.

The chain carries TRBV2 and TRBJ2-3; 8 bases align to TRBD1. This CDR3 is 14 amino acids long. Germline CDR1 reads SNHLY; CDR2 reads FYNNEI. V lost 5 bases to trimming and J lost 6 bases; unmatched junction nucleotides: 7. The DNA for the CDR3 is TGTGCCAGCAGTCCCGACAGGGGCATGGATACGCAGTATTTT. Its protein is CASSPDRGMDTQYF.

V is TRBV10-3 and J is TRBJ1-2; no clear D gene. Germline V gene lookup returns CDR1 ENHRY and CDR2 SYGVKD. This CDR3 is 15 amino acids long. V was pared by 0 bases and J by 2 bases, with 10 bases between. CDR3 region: CAISESQAPNYGYTF. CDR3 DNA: TGTGCCATCAGTGAGTCCCAGGCCCCGAACTATGGCTACACCTTC.

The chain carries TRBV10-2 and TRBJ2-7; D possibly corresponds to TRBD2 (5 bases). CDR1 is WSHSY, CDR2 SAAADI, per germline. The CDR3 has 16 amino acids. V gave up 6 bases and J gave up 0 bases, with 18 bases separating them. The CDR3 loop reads CASREGGLMHSYEQYF. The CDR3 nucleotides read TGCGCCAGCAGGGAAGGCGGGCTCATGCACTCCTACGAGCAGTACTTC.

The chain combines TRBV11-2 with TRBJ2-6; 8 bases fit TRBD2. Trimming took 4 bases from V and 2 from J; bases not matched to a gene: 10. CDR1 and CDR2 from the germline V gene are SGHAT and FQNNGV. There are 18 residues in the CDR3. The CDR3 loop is CASSSNPGGTAGANVLTF. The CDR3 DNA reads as TGTGCCAGCAGCTCTAATCCGGGAGGGACTGCTGGGGCCAACGTCCTGACTTTC.

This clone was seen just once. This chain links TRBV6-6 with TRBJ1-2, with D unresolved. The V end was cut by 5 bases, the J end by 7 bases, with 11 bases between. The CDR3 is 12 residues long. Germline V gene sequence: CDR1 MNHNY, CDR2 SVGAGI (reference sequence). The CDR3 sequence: CASSREKSGYTF. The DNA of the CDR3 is TGTGCCAGCAGTCGGGAGAAATCTGGCTACACCTTC.

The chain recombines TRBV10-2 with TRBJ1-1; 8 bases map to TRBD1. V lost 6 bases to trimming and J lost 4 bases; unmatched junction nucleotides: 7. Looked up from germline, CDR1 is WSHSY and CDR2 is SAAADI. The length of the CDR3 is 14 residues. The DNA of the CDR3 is TGCGCCAGCAGCTACACAGGGGGAGGCACTGAAGCTTTCTTT. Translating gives CASSYTGGGTEAFF.

CDR3 DNA sequence: TGTGCCAGCAGCAGATGGACAGGGGAAGGAGAAAAACTGTTTTTT. This gives the protein CASSRWTGEGEKLFF. The chain uses TRBV9 and TRBJ1-4, with 9 bases lining up with TRBD1. Germline assignment: CDR1 SGDLS and CDR2 YYNGEE. This CDR3 has 15 amino acids. J was trimmed by 8 bases and V by 4 bases; bases with no gene match: 9.

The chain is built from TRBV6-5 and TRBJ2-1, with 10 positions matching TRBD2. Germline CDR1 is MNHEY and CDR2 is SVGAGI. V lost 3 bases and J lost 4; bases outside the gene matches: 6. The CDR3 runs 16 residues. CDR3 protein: CASSYLRAGGYNEQFF. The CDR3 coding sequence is TGTGCCAGCAGTTATCTTAGAGCGGGAGGGTACAATGAGCAGTTCTTC.